This TCR beta chain was sequenced during a study of T cell responses to AZD1222 COVID-19 vaccine. Notes on the study in general: The breadth and depth of Spike-specific TCRs increased once two AZD1222 doses had been given. The donors showed a predominance of white British ancestry and of females, with possible underestimation of clonal diversity. Samples come after the peak T cell response, not at day 14.

This CDR3 comprises 15 residues. V shed 6 bases, J shed 2 bases, and the junction held 8 bases outside the gene matches. The germline CDR1 and CDR2 sequences are LNHDA and SQIVND (reference sequence). Concerning this clone itself: Its specificity is unknown.

Recipients boosted at about 4 weeks or about 12 weeks are pooled. Measured with immunoSEQ multiplex PCR; TCRdb has only the in-frame clones, and not every one. The repertoire holds 150,000 to 200,000 clones, with 70% to 90% as singletons. The chain carries TRBV19 and TRBJ2-5; 8 positions agree with TRBD2. The sequence came from an adult who received the AZD1222 COVID-19 vaccine. The sequencing used peripheral blood, collected 28 days after the second AZD1222 dose. CDR3 bases: TGTGCCAGTAGCTCCGGGGGGGCGGGTCAAGAGACCCAGTACTTC. Protein product: CASSSGGAGQETQYF.